This is a list of T cell receptor beta chains from one sample in a study of identical twins. TCRdb recomputed calls from the 5' RACE reads with MiXCR, one row per CDR3 protein. The repertoire holds around 530,000 distinct CDR3 sequences, approximately 14% seen once, with 0.44% in the top ten. The same specimen was also included in a second study, on yellow fever vaccine responses in identical twins.

Material: CD4+ T cells sorted from blood. These receptors were taken from a woman between 18 and 29 years old in good health. Each CDR3 is given with its conserved first and last residue. A D gene is named only where the DNA matches it firmly. A clone size is listed for some rows: how often the clone was seen (once, few, many), or a class if it is expanded.

J gene: TRBJ1-1; V gene: TRBV7-8; D gene: -; clone size: few; CDR3 length: 14; CDR3 DNA: TGTGCCAGCAGCTTTATATCAGAGAACAGTGAAGCTTTCTTT; CDR3 protein: CASSFISENSEAFF
J gene: TRBJ1-1; V gene: TRBV2; D gene: TRBD1; clone size: -; CDR3 length: 14; CDR3 DNA: TGTGCCAGCAGGGAGAGGACAGGGAGGACTGAAGCTTTCTTT; CDR3 protein: CASRERTGRTEAFF
J gene: TRBJ2-2; V gene: TRBV7-8; D gene: TRBD2; clone size: -; CDR3 length: 18; CDR3 DNA: TGTGCCAGCAGCCTCCGGACTAGCGGGAGGATTAACACCGGGGAGCTGTTTTTT; CDR3 protein: CASSLRTSGRINTGELFF
J gene: TRBJ2-3; V gene: TRBV12-3/TRBV12-4; D gene: TRBD1; clone size: -; CDR3 length: 15; CDR3 DNA: TGTGCCAGCACCAAAACGGGACAGGGAACAGATACGCAGTATTTT; CDR3 protein: CASTKTGQGTDTQYF
J gene: TRBJ2-5; V gene: TRBV5-1; D gene: -; clone size: few; CDR3 length: 16; CDR3 DNA: TGCGCCAGCAGCTTGGGTGGGCAGGCCCTTAGAGAGACCCAGTACTTC; CDR3 protein: CASSLGGQALRETQYF
J gene: TRBJ2-2; V gene: TRBV29-1; D gene: TRBD2; clone size: few; CDR3 length: 18; CDR3 DNA: TGCAGCGTTGGGGGAGGTCTAGCGGGAGGGGTGAACACCGGGGAGCTGTTTTTT; CDR3 protein: CSVGGGLAGGVNTGELFF
J gene: TRBJ2-5; V gene: TRBV10-2; D gene: -; clone size: -; CDR3 length: 14; CDR3 DNA: TGCGCCAGCAGGGCGCAGGGGGGATCGGGGACCCAGTACTTC; CDR3 protein: CASRAQGGSGTQYF
J gene: TRBJ2-5; V gene: TRBV5-1; D gene: -; clone size: -; CDR3 length: 15; CDR3 DNA: TGCGCCAGCAGCTTGGGAGGCGGCAGCCAAGAGACCCAGTACTTC; CDR3 protein: CASSLGGGSQETQYF
J gene: TRBJ2-1; V gene: TRBV20-1; D gene: -; clone size: -; CDR3 length: 16; CDR3 DNA: TGCTGTGCTAGAGAGGCGGGGCGGAGCTCCTACAATGAGCAGTTCTTC; CDR3 protein: CCAREAGRSSYNEQFF
J gene: TRBJ2-1; V gene: TRBV28; D gene: -; clone size: -; CDR3 length: 13; CDR3 DNA: TGTGCCAGCAGTTTATCCCCCTTTACTGAGCAGTTCTTC; CDR3 protein: CASSLSPFTEQFF
J gene: TRBJ2-3; V gene: TRBV4-2; D gene: TRBD2; clone size: -; CDR3 length: 15; CDR3 DNA: TGTGCCAGCAGCGGGGAGGGGTTGGCCACAGATACGCAGTATTTT; CDR3 protein: CASSGEGLATDTQYF
J gene: TRBJ2-1; V gene: TRBV4-1; D gene: -; clone size: few; CDR3 length: 16; CDR3 DNA: TGCGCCAGCAGCCTAGAGGCGGGGGCTTCCTACAATGAGCAGTTCTTC; CDR3 protein: CASSLEAGASYNEQFF
J gene: TRBJ2-1; V gene: TRBV7-9; D gene: TRBD2; clone size: few; CDR3 length: 12; CDR3 DNA: TGTGCCAGCAGCGCGCGGGAGCCTGAGCAGTTCTTC; CDR3 protein: CASSAREPEQFF
J gene: TRBJ2-1; V gene: TRBV5-1; D gene: TRBD2; clone size: few; CDR3 length: 14; CDR3 DNA: TGCGCCAGCAGCTTAAGGACTAGGGCAAATGAGCAGTTCTTC; CDR3 protein: CASSLRTRANEQFF
J gene: TRBJ2-1; V gene: TRBV6-4; D gene: -; clone size: -; CDR3 length: 16; CDR3 DNA: TGTGCCAGCAGTGACTCTCCGGGGGTCGCTACGAGGGAGCAGTTCTTC; CDR3 protein: CASSDSPGVATREQFF
J gene: TRBJ2-6; V gene: TRBV6-2/TRBV6-3; D gene: -; clone size: few; CDR3 length: 20; CDR3 DNA: TGTGCCAGCAGTTCCTTAAGGGCAGGGGTCATTTACTCTGGGGCCAACGTCCTGACTTTC; CDR3 protein: CASSSLRAGVIYSGANVLTF
J gene: TRBJ1-2; V gene: TRBV29-1; D gene: -; clone size: -; CDR3 length: 14; CDR3 DNA: TGCAGCGCCGATTGGGGGGGTAACTATGGGGGCTACACCTTC; CDR3 protein: CSADWGGNYGGYTF
J gene: TRBJ2-2; V gene: TRBV10-1; D gene: TRBD2; clone size: few; CDR3 length: 16; CDR3 DNA: TGCGCCAGCAGTGATTACGGGGGGGCCCTCACCGGGGAGCTGTTTTTT; CDR3 protein: CASSDYGGALTGELFF
J gene: TRBJ2-3; V gene: TRBV6-1; D gene: TRBD2; clone size: few; CDR3 length: 17; CDR3 DNA: TGTGCCAGCTGCCGATTCGGGTTAGGGACTACCACAGATACGCAGTATTTT; CDR3 protein: CASCRFGLGTTTDTQYF
J gene: TRBJ1-4; V gene: TRBV12-3/TRBV12-4; D gene: TRBD1; clone size: -; CDR3 length: 15; CDR3 DNA: TGTGCCAGCAGTTTTGGTGGGACAGCTAATGAAAAACTGTTTTTT; CDR3 protein: CASSFGGTANEKLFF
J gene: TRBJ1-1; V gene: TRBV5-1; D gene: -; clone size: -; CDR3 length: 14; CDR3 DNA: TGCGCCAGCAGCCTCCAGGGCCCAGGAACTGAAGCTTTCTTT; CDR3 protein: CASSLQGPGTEAFF
J gene: TRBJ2-2; V gene: TRBV10-3; D gene: -; clone size: few; CDR3 length: 14; CDR3 DNA: TGTGCCATCAAGGCCAGCAAACTTACCGGGGAGCTGTTTTTT; CDR3 protein: CAIKASKLTGELFF
J gene: TRBJ2-3; V gene: TRBV12-2; D gene: -; clone size: -; CDR3 length: 15; CDR3 DNA: TGTGCAAGTCGCTTAGATGTGCCTTACACAGATACGCAGTATTTT; CDR3 protein: CASRLDVPYTDTQYF
J gene: TRBJ1-3; V gene: TRBV7-2; D gene: -; clone size: few; CDR3 length: 15; CDR3 DNA: TGTGCCAGCAGCTTATTCGGCAGCTCTGGAAACACCATATATTTT; CDR3 protein: CASSLFGSSGNTIYF
J gene: TRBJ1-1; V gene: TRBV5-6; D gene: -; clone size: -; CDR3 length: 16; CDR3 DNA: TGTGCCAGCAGCTTGTGGAGGGCGATAAGGAACACTGAAGCTTTCTTT; CDR3 protein: CASSLWRAIRNTEAFF
J gene: TRBJ2-4; V gene: TRBV12-3/TRBV12-4; D gene: -; clone size: -; CDR3 length: 15; CDR3 DNA: TGTGCCACCCGTTCGTCCGGCAAAGCCAAAAACATTCAGTACTTC; CDR3 protein: CATRSSGKAKNIQYF